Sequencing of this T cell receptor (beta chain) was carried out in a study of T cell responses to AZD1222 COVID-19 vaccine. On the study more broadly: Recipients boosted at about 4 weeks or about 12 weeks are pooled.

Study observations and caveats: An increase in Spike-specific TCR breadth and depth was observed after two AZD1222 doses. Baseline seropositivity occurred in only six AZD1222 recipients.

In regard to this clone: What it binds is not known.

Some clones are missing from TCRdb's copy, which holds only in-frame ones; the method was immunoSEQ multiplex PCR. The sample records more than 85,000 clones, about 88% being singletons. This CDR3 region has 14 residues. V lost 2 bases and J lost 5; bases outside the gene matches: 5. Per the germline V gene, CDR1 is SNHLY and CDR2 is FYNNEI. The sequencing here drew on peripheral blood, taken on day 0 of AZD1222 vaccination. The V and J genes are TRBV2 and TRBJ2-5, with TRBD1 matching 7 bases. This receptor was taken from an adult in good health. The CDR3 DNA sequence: TGTGCCAGCAGTGAACACAGGGGATTGGAGACCCAGTACTTC. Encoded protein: CASSEHRGLETQYF.